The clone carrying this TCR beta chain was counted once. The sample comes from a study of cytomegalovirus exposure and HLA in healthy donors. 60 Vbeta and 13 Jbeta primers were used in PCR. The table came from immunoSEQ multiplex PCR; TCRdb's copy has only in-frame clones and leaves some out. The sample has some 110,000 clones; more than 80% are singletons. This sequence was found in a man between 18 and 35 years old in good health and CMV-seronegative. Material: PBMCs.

The CDR3 protein is CASSVDRGLGGYTF. CDR3 DNA: TGTGCCAGTAGTGTCGACAGGGGGTTGGGGGGCTACACCTTC. The J gene is TRBJ1-2, the V gene TRBV19; TRBD1 matches at 9 bases. The germline CDR1 and CDR2 sequences are LNHDA and SQIVND (reference sequence). V lost 5 bases, J lost 8 bases, and 9 bases stayed unmatched. The CDR3 is 14 amino acids.